One sample yielded the 23 T cell receptor beta chains listed below, sequenced in a study of T cells in Graves' hyperthyroidism and ophthalmopathy. Amplification of TCR beta CDR3 regions was performed using RNA transcripts as template. Initially, a first-round RT-PCR of the TCR CDR3 employed the HTBI primer set. In TCRdb, the multiplex PCR reads were re-called with MiXCR into one record per CDR3 protein. The sample records 370,000 or so distinct CDR3 sequences, about 13% being singletons. The sequenced material came from blood. These receptors were taken from a man younger than 40 with Graves' hyperthyroidism that later progressed to Graves' ophthalmopathy.

This chain uses TRBV5-1 with TRBJ2-5; D perhaps matches TRBD1 (7 bases). Germline values: CDR1 SGHRS, CDR2 YFSETQ. V was pared by 2 bases and J by 3 bases, with 14 bases between. The CDR3 contains 15 residues. Here the CDR3 DNA reads TGCGCCAGCAGCTTATGGACAGGAGGGGAAGAGACCCAGTACTTC. Its translation: CASSLWTGGEETQYF.

This clonotype was seen repeatedly, ten times or more. The chain couples TRBV2 to TRBJ2-2; the D is unclear. The CDR3 is 13 residues long. Per the germline V gene, CDR1 is SNHLY and CDR2 is FYNNEI. Trimming removed 6 bases at V and 8 bases at J, with 13 bases between. CDR3 sequence: CASRPPPIGELFF. CDR3 DNA sequence: TGTGCCAGCAGACCCCCCCCTATTGGGGAGCTGTTTTTT.

The chain employs TRBV29-1 and TRBJ2-3, with D perhaps TRBD1 (5 bases). Looked up from germline, CDR1 is SQVTM and CDR2 is ANQGSEA. The CDR3 length is 14 residues. Trimming stripped 6 bases from V and 3 bases from J, with 16 bases between. Written as DNA, the CDR3 is TGCAGCGTGGGGCCCCGCCAAGCGACAGATACGCAGTATTTT. This codes for CSVGPRQATDTQYF.

This clonotype was seen only once. A much bigger clone sits one base away, suggesting this may be a read error. The V call is TRBV4-1, the J call TRBJ2-3, with 9 bases that match TRBD1. V shed 0 bases and J 3 bases; nucleotides not matched to a gene: 10. CDR1 MGHRA and CDR2 YSYEKL come from the germline V gene. This CDR3 has 18 amino acids. Here the CDR3 DNA reads TGCGCCAGCAGCCAAGAAGCTACAGGGACAGGGACGACAGATACGCAGTATTTT. Translating gives CASSQEATGTGTTDTQYF.

This clonotype has ten or more counts. The genes are TRBV12-3 or TRBV12-4 and TRBJ1-4; D is unclear. This CDR3 has 14 amino acids. V dropped 7 bases and J dropped 8 bases, with 17 bases sitting between them. The CDR3 loop is CASTSPGGGEKLFF. Here the CDR3 DNA reads TGTGCCAGCACCTCCCCCGGAGGCGGGGAAAAACTGTTTTTT.

This clonotype has only a few counts. This chain connects TRBV15 to TRBJ1-4; no clear D gene. The CDR3 has 14 residues. V was trimmed by 1 base and J by 7 bases, leaving 10 bases between them. The germline V gene has CDR1 LNHNV and CDR2 YYDKDF (reference sequence). The CDR3 DNA sequence: TGTGCCACCAGCAGAGGCCCCAGCGGTGAAAAACTGTTTTTT. It yields the protein CATSRGPSGEKLFF.

This clonotype came up a few times. CDR3 amino acids: CAIRNRERNSPLHF. In nucleotides, the CDR3 is TGTGCCATCAGAAACAGGGAACGCAATTCACCCCTCCACTTT. V and J are TRBV10-3 and TRBJ1-6, with D possibly being TRBD1 (6 bases). CDR3 length: 14 residues. Between the trimmed V and J ends, which lost 6 bases and 7 bases, there was a span of 13 bases. Germline-derived CDR1 and CDR2 are ENHRY and SYGVKD.

This clonotype was seen at least ten times. The chain employs TRBV7-2 and TRBJ2-5, with 10 nucleotides matching TRBD2. The germline V gene encodes CDR1 SGHTA and CDR2 FQGNSA. The CDR3 sequence is 15 residues long. V was pared by 3 bases and J by 5 bases, with 6 bases of the junction left unmatched. In DNA form, the CDR3 reads TGTGCCAGCAGCTTGTCTAGCGGGGGAGGGGAGACCCAGTACTTC. Encoded protein: CASSLSSGGGETQYF.

CDR3 residues: CASSRDRKGEKLFF. The CDR3 region has the DNA TGTGCCAGCAGCCGCGACAGAAAGGGGGAAAAACTGTTTTTT. The chain carries TRBV5-8 and TRBJ1-4; weak D call: TRBD1 (5 bases). This CDR3 contains 14 residues. V gave up 4 bases and J gave up 8 bases, with 15 bases separating them. The V gene's germline CDR1 is SGHTS and CDR2 YDEGEE.

A few counts support this clonotype. V gene TRBV6-1 combines with J gene TRBJ1-4; weak D call: TRBD1 (6 bases). V lost 6 bases, J lost 5 bases, and 10 bases lay in between. Germline CDR1 reads MNHNS; CDR2 reads SASEGT. The CDR3 is 13 amino acids. The CDR3 DNA sequence: TGTGCCAGCAGGGAGGGGGGAAATGAAAAACTGTTTTTT. Protein: CASREGGNEKLFF.

This clonotype was seen repeatedly, ten times or more. The rearrangement links TRBV5-8 to TRBJ1-1; tentative D call: TRBD1 (6 bases). This CDR3 has 14 residues. V gave up 4 bases and J gave up 1 base, with 11 bases separating them. Germline CDR1 reads SGHTS; CDR2 reads YDEGEE. The CDR3 nucleotides are TGTGCCAGCAGCACCTCGACAGGGAACACTGAAGCTTTCTTT. Translation gives CASSTSTGNTEAFF. The whole variable domain, filled in from reference TRBV5-8 and TRBJ1-1, reads EAGVTQSPTHLIKTRGQQATLRCSPISGHTSVYWYQQALGLGLQFLLWYDEGEERNRGNFPPRFSGRQFPNYSSELNVNALELEDSALYLCASSTSTGNTEAFFGQGTRLTVV.

This clonotype was seen repeatedly, ten times or more. V gene TRBV28 combines with J gene TRBJ2-7, with D perhaps TRBD1 (5 bases). Trimming took off 6 bases at V and 3 bases at J, with 18 bases between the two ends. The CDR3 has 15 residues. Germline V gene lookup returns CDR1 MDHEN and CDR2 SYDVKM. Here the CDR3 DNA reads TGTGCCAGCAGGGACAATTACCTCTCAAACTACGAGCAGTACTTC. It is translated as CASRDNYLSNYEQYF.

This clonotype has a handful of counts. The chain uses TRBV5-1 and TRBJ2-1; 11 nucleotides agree with TRBD2. Per germline, CDR1 SGHRS and CDR2 YFSETQ. The V segment lost 1 base and the J segment 8 bases; nucleotides outside the gene matches: 5. CDR3 length: 15 amino acids. CDR3 in DNA: TGCGCCAGCAGCTTGATTAGCGGGGGGGGTGATGAGCAGTTCTTC. Its protein is CASSLISGGGDEQFF.

This clonotype was detected many times. The chain has TRBV18 and TRBJ2-3; D is ambiguous. This CDR3 is built from 14 residues. The V gene lost 4 bases and the J gene lost 2 bases, with 10 bases spanning the gap. Per germline, CDR1 KGHSH and CDR2 LQKENI. The CDR3 coding sequence is TGTGCCAGCTCACGCTGGACGCCCACAGATACGCAGTATTTT. Amino acids: CASSRWTPTDTQYF.

The chain couples TRBV4-1 to TRBJ1-5; 8 bases align to TRBD1. J lost 0 bases, V lost 4 bases, and 14 bases had no gene match. The length of the CDR3 is 19 residues. In germline, CDR1 is MGHRA, CDR2 YSYEKL. CDR3 DNA: TGCGCCAGCAGCCCATTTCGCACCGGGACAGGATATAGCAATCAGCCCCAGCATTTT. Translation gives CASSPFRTGTGYSNQPQHF.

Comments on this clonotype: A single base separates this from a much larger clone, so it may be a read error. The chain has TRBV6-5 and TRBJ1-2; D gene ambiguous. Germline V lookup: CDR1 MNHEY, CDR2 SVGAGI. V gave up 4 bases and J gave up 2 bases, with 11 bases separating them. The CDR3 totals 14 residues. The chain's CDR3 is CASSCSRANYGYTF. The CDR3 DNA reads TGTGCCAGCAGTTGCTCGAGAGCCAACTATGGCTACACCTTC.

This rearrangement joins TRBV3-1 to TRBJ2-4; tentatively, D is TRBD1 or TRBD2 (5 bases each). Trimming removed 3 bases from V and 2 bases from J, with 11 bases in between. The CDR3 covers 15 residues. Germline CDR1 and CDR2: LGHDT and YNNKEL (reference sequence). The CDR3 nucleotides are TGTGCCAGCAGCCAGATGGGACCACCCAAAAACATTCAGTACTTC. Protein: CASSQMGPPKNIQYF.

This clonotype was seen many times. The J gene is TRBJ1-4, the V gene TRBV28; a possible D gene is TRBD1 (5 bases). There are 17 residues in the CDR3. Germline lookup yields CDR1 MDHEN and CDR2 SYDVKM. The V gene lost 0 bases and the J gene lost 4 bases, with 15 bases spanning the gap. CDR3 loop: CASSLWGPGTDNEKLFF. CDR3 in DNA: TGTGCCAGCAGTTTATGGGGCCCCGGGACGGATAATGAAAAACTGTTTTTT.

The genes are TRBV7-9 and TRBJ1-1, with D unclear. Trimming shortened V by 4 bases and J by 4 bases, and 13 bases separated the two germline ends. Germline V gene data show CDR1 as SEHNR and CDR2 as FQNEAQ (reference sequence). The CDR3 length is 14 residues. In DNA form, the CDR3 reads TGTGCCAGCAGCTCGACGGTCAGAGGCACTGAAGCTTTCTTT. It encodes CASSSTVRGTEAFF.

There are a few counts of this clonotype. The CDR3 DNA reads TGTGCCACCAGCAGTTCGGAGGAATATGAAAAACTGTTTTTT. This sequence encodes CATSSSEEYEKLFF. This chain connects TRBV15 to TRBJ1-4; unclear D gene. The germline CDR1 and CDR2 sequences are LNHNV and YYDKDF (reference sequence). The CDR3 sequence is 14 residues long. V lost 3 bases and J lost 6, with 11 bases in between.

This clonotype occurred many times. This rearrangement joins TRBV2 to TRBJ2-1; 11 bases fit TRBD2. There are 14 residues in the CDR3. V trimming: 8 bases; J trimming: 6 bases; junction bases outside the gene matches: 6. Germline V gene lookup returns CDR1 SNHLY and CDR2 FYNNEI. CDR3 region: CASLTSGGPNEQFF. Here the CDR3 DNA reads TGTGCCAGCCTTACTAGCGGGGGCCCCAATGAGCAGTTCTTC.

Written as DNA, the CDR3 is TGTGCCAGTAGCATACCCCCCCGACAGGGAAGAAATCAGCCCCAGCATTTT. As protein: CASSIPPRQGRNQPQHF. The gene calls are TRBV19 and TRBJ1-5; 7 nucleotides agree with TRBD1. This CDR3 region has 17 residues. The trim removed 6 bases at V and 4 bases at J, leaving 15 bases unmatched. Looked up from germline, CDR1 is LNHDA and CDR2 is SQIVND (reference sequence).

This clonotype was seen more than once but under ten times. This may stem from a read error, because a much larger clone lies one nucleotide away. V usage is TRBV2 and J usage is TRBJ2-3, with D possibly called TRBD1 or TRBD2 (5 bases each). CDR3 length equals 15 residues. Looked up from germline, CDR1 is SNHLY and CDR2 is FYNNEI. The CDR3 loop reads CASRPGRLSTDTRYF. CDR3 DNA sequence: TGTGCCAGCAGACCGGGACGCCTTAGCACAGATACGCGGTATTTT.